These 31 T cell receptor beta chains came from one sample sequenced in a study of post-analysis software for immune sequencing data. These receptors have no identified antigens. cDNA libraries of TCR beta carried unique molecular identifiers. TCRdb processed the PCR reads anew with MiXCR; each CDR3 protein has one entry. The sample yields almost 700,000 distinct CDR3 sequences, roughly three fifths seen once. Findings and limits, study-wide: About 5 TRBV segments were significantly more frequent in patients than in controls. TRBV5-6, TRBV5-1 and TRBV20-1 were among these segments.

Input material: blood. The receptors derive from a girl aged 2 to 9 with multiple sclerosis.

V is TRBV20-1 and J is TRBJ1-1; D possibly corresponds to TRBD1 (5 bases). V was trimmed by 4 bases and J by 2 bases, leaving 17 bases between them. The germline gives CDR1 DFQATT, CDR2 SNEGSKA (reference sequence). CDR3 length: 15 residues. The CDR3 DNA reads TGCAGTGCTATTGGGGGTACCACAGGAAACACTGAAGCTTTCTTT. It translates to CSAIGGTTGNTEAFF.

V and J are TRBV25-1 and TRBJ2-1; D may be TRBD1 (6 bases). The length of the CDR3 is 15 residues. In germline, CDR1 is MGHDK, CDR2 SYGVNS. V lost 6 bases, J lost 4 bases, and 16 bases lay in between. CDR3 in amino acids: CASSQRDTAYNEQFF. CDR3 nucleotide sequence: TGTGCCAGCAGCCAACGGGACACCGCTTACAATGAGCAGTTCTTC.

The chain combines TRBV11-1 with TRBJ2-3; 10 nucleotides match TRBD2. V lost 4 bases to trimming and J lost 4 bases; unmatched junction nucleotides: 17. The V gene's germline CDR1 is SGHAT and CDR2 FQDESV (reference sequence). This CDR3 is built from 19 residues. In nucleotides, the CDR3 is TGTGCCAGCAGCTCGCCACTAGCGGGAACCCGGACCCCCCCAGATACGCAGTATTTT. Residues: CASSSPLAGTRTPPDTQYF.

In the case of this clonotype: A junction boundary mismatches the germline segment, possibly from a read error. The rearrangement joins TRBV12-3 or TRBV12-4 to TRBJ1-5; possible D gene TRBD1, 6 bases. The length of the CDR3 is 17 residues. Here the CDR3 reads CANSSAEGVGSNQPQHF. The CDR3 bases are TGTGCCAACAGTTCAGCCGAGGGGGTCGGAAGCAATCAGCCCCAGCATTTT.

The chain is built from TRBV20-1 and TRBJ2-2; D remains unclear. Germline lookup yields CDR1 DFQATT and CDR2 SNEGSKA (reference sequence). This CDR3 is 12 amino acids long. The V end was cut by 4 bases, the J end by 6 bases, with 9 bases between. CDR3 sequence (DNA): TGCAGTGCTATTAGCCTGCCCGGGGAGCTGTTTTTT. Translated: CSAISLPGELFF.

The chain recombines TRBV20-1 with TRBJ2-4; TRBD2 is a possible D gene (6 bases). The CDR3 has 12 amino acids. V lost 3 bases to trimming and J lost 13 bases, with 16 bases between them. Germline V lookup: CDR1 DFQATT, CDR2 SNEGSKA (reference sequence). The chain's CDR3 is CSARWQGLEQYF. The CDR3 DNA reads TGCAGTGCTAGGTGGCAGGGACTTGAGCAGTACTTC.

A few counts support this clonotype. The DNA for the CDR3 is TGCAGTGCTAGACCCCTAGCGGGGTCAGCCCCAGATACGCAGTATTTT. Translating gives CSARPLAGSAPDTQYF. This chain uses TRBV20-1 with TRBJ2-3, with 9 bases identical to TRBD2. Germline V gene sequence: CDR1 DFQATT, CDR2 SNEGSKA (reference sequence). This CDR3 is 16 amino acids long. Germline trimming cut 2 bases from V and 4 bases from J; bases unmatched to any gene: 10.

This clonotype was seen only once. The J gene is TRBJ2-1, the V gene TRBV2, with D possibly TRBD1 on 6 matching bases. The V end was cut by 3 bases, the J end by 1 base, with 10 bases between. Germline-derived CDR1 and CDR2 are SNHLY and FYNNEI. The CDR3 length is 15 residues. In DNA, the CDR3 is TGTGCCAGCAGTGACAGGGGCGCATCCTACAATGAGCAGTTCTTC. Translated: CASSDRGASYNEQFF.

This clonotype showed up just a few times. The rearrangement uses TRBV12-3 or TRBV12-4 and TRBJ2-5, with no clear D. Trimming cost V 5 bases and J 2 bases, with 12 bases left between them. This CDR3 region has 14 residues. The CDR3 spells CASSPQLLQETQYF. The CDR3 DNA sequence: TGTGCCAGCAGTCCCCAGCTACTACAAGAGACCCAGTACTTC.

This clonotype was counted a few times. The CDR3, as DNA: TGTGCCACCAGTGACAACAGGGCGCCTTATGGAGATACGCAGTATTTT. The encoded protein is CATSDNRAPYGDTQYF. The chain carries TRBV24-1 and TRBJ2-3, with D perhaps matching TRBD1 (6 bases). Germline V gives CDR1 KGHDR, CDR2 SFDVKD. V was clipped by 4 bases and J by 5 bases, with 18 bases between them. This CDR3 has 16 amino acids.

This clonotype was recorded only once. This rearrangement joins TRBV7-3 to TRBJ2-3; 7 bases are a match to TRBD2. Germline V gives CDR1 SGHTA, CDR2 FQGTGA. V shed 10 bases, J shed 0 bases, and the junction held 10 bases outside the gene matches. CDR3 size: 15 residues. Here the CDR3 reads CATALGEGSTDTQYF. CDR3 nucleotide sequence: TGTGCCACCGCTCTGGGGGAGGGGAGCACAGATACGCAGTATTTT.

The V and J genes are TRBV20-1 and TRBJ1-6; 7 bases are a match to TRBD1. Germline V gene lookup returns CDR1 DFQATT and CDR2 SNEGSKA (reference sequence). V lost 3 bases and J lost 10; bases outside the gene matches: 12. This CDR3 spans 15 amino acids. The CDR3 protein is CSARGTASGSSPLHF. The CDR3 DNA reads as TGCAGTGCTAGGGGGACAGCCTCCGGTTCGTCACCCCTCCACTTT.

The J gene is TRBJ1-2, the V gene TRBV7-2; the match to TRBD1 covers 8 bases. Trimming cost V 2 bases and J 3 bases; bases outside gene matches: 8. CDR1 and CDR2 from the germline V gene are SGHTA and FQGNSA. The CDR3 consists of 16 residues. CDR3 amino acids: CASSLSPGGIDYGYTF. The CDR3 nucleotides are TGTGCCAGCAGCTTAAGTCCAGGGGGCATAGACTATGGCTACACCTTC.

This clonotype has a handful of counts. V and J are TRBV4-1 and TRBJ2-1; D not resolved. This CDR3 has 13 residues. V lost 0 bases and J lost 6, with 6 bases in between. Germline values: CDR1 MGHRA, CDR2 YSYEKL. This chain's CDR3 is CASSQEVPNEQFF. The DNA for the CDR3 is TGCGCCAGCAGCCAAGAAGTCCCCAATGAGCAGTTCTTC.

Only a few counts were recorded for this clonotype. The genes are TRBV6-6 and TRBJ2-7; D is uncertain. The germline CDR1 and CDR2 sequences are MNHNY and SVGAGI (reference sequence). The ends were cut back, 2 bases at V and 0 bases at J, with 11 bases in the middle. The CDR3 loop spans 15 amino acids. As DNA, the CDR3 is TGTGCCAGCAGTTACAAGGGAATACACTCCTACGAGCAGTACTTC. It translates to CASSYKGIHSYEQYF.

This chain uses TRBV6-2 or TRBV6-3 with TRBJ2-7; no firm D call. Germline V gene data show CDR1 as MNHEY and CDR2 as SVGEGT. Trimming took 2 bases from V and 7 from J, leaving 12 bases between them. The CDR3 is 13 residues long. The CDR3 is CASSYGRTREQYF. CDR3 sequence (DNA): TGTGCCAGCAGTTACGGCAGGACCCGGGAGCAGTACTTC.

The V and J genes are TRBV10-3 and TRBJ1-2; a possible D gene is TRBD1 (5 bases). The CDR3 sequence is 13 residues long. The germline V gene encodes CDR1 ENHRY and CDR2 SYGVKD. V was pared by 6 bases and J by 2 bases, with 10 bases between. CDR3 sequence reads: CAIRRDGNYGYTF. The CDR3 DNA sequence: TGTGCCATCAGGAGGGACGGAAACTATGGCTACACCTTC.

The chain joins TRBV20-1 to TRBJ1-2, with 10 bases matching TRBD1. The ends lost 3 bases at V and 7 bases at J; junction bases unmatched: 8. Germline-derived CDR1 and CDR2 are DFQATT and SNEGSKA (reference sequence). This CDR3 has 14 amino acids. CDR3 sequence reads: CSASRAGTGVGYTF. For the CDR3, the DNA is TGCAGTGCTAGTCGAGCTGGGACAGGGGTTGGCTACACCTTC.

This chain joins TRBV27 and TRBJ2-5; 9 nucleotides match TRBD2. V lost 5 bases, J lost 11 bases, and 12 bases stayed unmatched. This CDR3 spans 14 amino acids. CDR1 MNHEY and CDR2 SMNVEV come from the germline V gene (reference sequence). CDR3 residues: CASSLWTSAGEQYF. DNA for the CDR3: TGTGCCAGCAGTCTATGGACTAGCGCGGGAGAGCAGTACTTC.

This clonotype was observed a handful of times. The chain recombines TRBV2 with TRBJ2-5, with D unresolved. V was pared by 0 bases and J by 3 bases, with 11 bases between. Germline-derived CDR1 and CDR2 are SNHLY and FYNNEI. The CDR3 contains 15 residues. The CDR3 loop is CASSEALGRKETQYF. DNA of the CDR3: TGTGCCAGCAGTGAAGCGCTCGGCAGAAAAGAGACCCAGTACTTC.

V and J are TRBV12-3 or TRBV12-4 and TRBJ2-5; 9 bases fit TRBD1. V dropped 4 bases and J dropped 0; count of bases not matched to a gene: 9. This CDR3 region has 17 residues. CDR3 coding DNA: TGTGCCAGCAGTTCGGGACAGGGACCCCCGAACCAAGAGACCCAGTACTTC. It yields the protein CASSSGQGPPNQETQYF.

This clonotype has a handful of counts. This sequence joins TRBV28 and TRBJ2-1, with unresolved D. CDR1 is MDHEN, CDR2 SYDVKM, per germline. CDR3 size: 16 residues. V was clipped by 6 bases and J by 8 bases, with 23 bases between them. The CDR3 nucleotides are TGTGCCAGCAGCACAGTCCGGCGTTGGGGTGTCTATGAGCAGTTCTTC. This sequence encodes CASSTVRRWGVYEQFF.

This clonotype was seen a few times. The chain couples TRBV6-2 or TRBV6-3 to TRBJ2-7; 7 bases agree with TRBD1. Germline loops: CDR1 MNHEY, CDR2 SVGEGT. The CDR3 runs 16 residues. Losses at the gene ends were 5 bases for V and 0 bases for J; bases not matched to a gene: 10. The DNA of the CDR3 is TGTGCCAGCAGTCCTTCCGACAGGGCCCTCTCCTACGAGCAGTACTTC. Translated, it gives CASSPSDRALSYEQYF.

For the CDR3, the DNA is TGTGCCAGCAGCTTGGACGGGAAGGCCGCAACTAATGAAAAACTGTTTTTT. Translation gives CASSLDGKAATNEKLFF. V usage is TRBV7-9 and J usage is TRBJ1-4; no definite D call. Germline V gene lookup returns CDR1 SEHNR and CDR2 FQNEAQ (reference sequence). This CDR3 is 17 amino acids long. V lost 3 bases and J 0 bases, leaving 14 bases between the germline ends.

This clonotype was recorded a few times. The rearrangement uses TRBV20-1 and TRBJ2-7, with 8 bases aligning to TRBD1. Trimming at V came to 6 bases and at J to 2 bases, leaving 6 bases not matched to a gene. The CDR3 is 13 amino acids. In germline, CDR1 is DFQATT, CDR2 SNEGSKA (reference sequence). This CDR3 reads CSAMNRGTYEQYF. The CDR3 bases are TGCAGTGCGATGAACAGGGGGACCTACGAGCAGTACTTC.

The V call is TRBV7-3, the J call TRBJ2-7; D is uncertain. Germline V gives CDR1 SGHTA, CDR2 FQGTGA. The CDR3 consists of 15 residues. V gave up 5 bases and J gave up 1 base, with 15 bases separating them. The CDR3 spells CASSPSPGMSYEQYF. The CDR3 DNA sequence: TGTGCCAGCAGCCCCTCGCCCGGAATGTCCTACGAGCAGTACTTC.

About this clonotype itself: The junction and the germline gene differ at one end; a read error may be behind it. The V and J genes are TRBV20-1 and TRBJ1-4, with TRBD1 matching over 9 bases. CDR1 is DFQATT and CDR2 is SNEGSKA in the germline V gene (reference sequence). The CDR3 covers 13 residues. This CDR3 is CSASRDRDSKRFF. CDR3 bases: TGCAGTGCCAGCCGGGACAGGGATTCTAAACGGTTTTTT.

The chain couples TRBV3-1 to TRBJ2-7, with 12 bases lining up with TRBD2. The assigned J gene may be wrong: the sequence end matches TRBJ2-5 better. CDR1 is LGHDT, CDR2 YNNKEL, per germline (reference sequence). The CDR3 runs to 17 residues. The CDR3 reads CASSPPRLAGGPETQYF. The CDR3 bases are TGTGCCAGCAGCCCCCCACGTCTAGCGGGAGGGCCGGAGACCCAGTACTTC.

This clonotype was detected only a few times. The gene calls are TRBV5-1 and TRBJ2-1; TRBD2 agrees at 10 bases. Per the germline V gene, CDR1 is SGHRS and CDR2 is YFSETQ. This CDR3 has 16 amino acids. V trimming: 0 bases; J trimming: 3 bases; junction bases outside the gene matches: 3. CDR3 coding DNA: TGCGCCAGCAGCTTGGAGCCTAGCGGGAGCTACAATGAGCAGTTCTTC. This gives the protein CASSLEPSGSYNEQFF.

The chain recombines TRBV20-1 with TRBJ2-7, with TRBD2 identical over 12 bases. The CDR3 is 14 residues long. V was pared by 4 bases and J by 3 bases, with 4 bases of the junction left unmatched. CDR1 is DFQATT and CDR2 is SNEGSKA in the germline V gene (reference sequence). DNA of the CDR3: TGCAGTGCTACTAGCGGGAGGGCCCTCTACGAGCAGTACTTC. Translation gives CSATSGRALYEQYF.

The chain links TRBV25-1 to TRBJ2-1; D might be TRBD1 or TRBD2, each matching 5 bases. Germline CDR1 is MGHDK and CDR2 is SYGVNS. CDR3 size: 15 residues. V was trimmed by 3 bases and J by 4 bases, leaving 13 bases between them. CDR3 sequence reads: CASSDPRGNYNEQFF. The CDR3 coding sequence is TGTGCCAGCAGTGACCCGAGGGGAAATTACAATGAGCAGTTCTTC.